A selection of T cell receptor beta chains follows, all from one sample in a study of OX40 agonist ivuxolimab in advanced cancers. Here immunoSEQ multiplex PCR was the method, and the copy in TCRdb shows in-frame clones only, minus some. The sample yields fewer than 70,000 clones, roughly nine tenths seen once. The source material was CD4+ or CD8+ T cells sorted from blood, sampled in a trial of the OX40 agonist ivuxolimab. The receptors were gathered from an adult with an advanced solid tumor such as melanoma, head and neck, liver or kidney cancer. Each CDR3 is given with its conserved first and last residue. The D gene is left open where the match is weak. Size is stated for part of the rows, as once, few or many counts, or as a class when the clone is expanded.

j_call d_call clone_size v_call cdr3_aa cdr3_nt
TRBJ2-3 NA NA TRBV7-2 CASSTRLDTQYF TGTGCCAGCAGCACCCGTTTGGATACGCAGTATTTT
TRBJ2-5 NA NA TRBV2 CASLFKETQYF TGTGCCAGCCTCTTTAAAGAGACCCAGTACTTC
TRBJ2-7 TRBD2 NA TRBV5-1 CASSLATTSDGEQYF TGCGCCAGCAGCTTGGCCACTACTAGCGACGGCGAGCAGTACTTC
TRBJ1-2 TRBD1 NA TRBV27 CASSRQGNYGYTF TGTGCCAGCAGTCGACAGGGAAACTATGGCTACACCTTC
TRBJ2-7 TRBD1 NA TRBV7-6 CASSLVGTGIYEQYF TGTGCCAGCAGCTTAGTGGGGACAGGGATCTACGAGCAGTACTTC
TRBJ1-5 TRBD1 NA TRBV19 CASSSTGGQGNQPQHF TGTGCCAGTAGTAGCACAGGGGGCCAAGGCAATCAGCCCCAGCATTTT
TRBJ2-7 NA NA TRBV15 CATSGRLTPVSYEQYF TGTGCCACCAGCGGACGATTGACACCGGTCTCCTACGAGCAGTACTTC
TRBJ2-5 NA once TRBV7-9 CASSLAGARETQYF TGTGCCAGCAGCTTAGCGGGGGCGAGGGAGACCCAGTACTTC
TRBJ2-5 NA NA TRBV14 CASSQAPGTQYF TGTGCCAGCAGCCAAGCACCGGGGACCCAGTACTTC
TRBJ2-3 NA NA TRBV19 CASRVIGGPGNTQYF TGTGCCAGTAGAGTTATCGGGGGACCCGGAAATACGCAGTATTTT
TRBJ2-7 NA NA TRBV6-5 CASSFGTALRTYEQYF TGTGCCAGCAGTTTTGGCACGGCCCTCCGGACCTACGAGCAGTACTTC
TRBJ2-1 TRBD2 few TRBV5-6 CASLHTIAGRYNEQFF TGTGCCAGTCTTCATACAATAGCGGGACGATACAATGAGCAGTTCTTC
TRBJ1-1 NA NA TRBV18 CASSPPPGGMNTEAFF TGTGCCAGCTCACCACCTCCTGGGGGTATGAACACTGAAGCTTTCTTT
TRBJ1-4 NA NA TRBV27 CASGLGFRGFGNEKLFF TGTGCCAGCGGTTTGGGCTTCCGGGGGTTTGGGAATGAAAAACTGTTTTTT
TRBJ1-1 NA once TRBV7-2 CASSFQGLANTEAFF TGTGCCAGCAGCTTCCAGGGATTGGCGAACACTGAAGCTTTCTTT
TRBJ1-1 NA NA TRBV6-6 CASSFRWNTEAFF TGTGCCAGCAGTTTTCGGTGGAACACTGAAGCTTTCTTT
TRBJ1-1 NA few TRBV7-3 CASSLTQNTEAFF TGTGCCAGCAGCTTAACCCAAAACACTGAAGCTTTCTTT
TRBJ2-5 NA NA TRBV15 CATSRGVGSETQYF TGTGCCACCAGCAGAGGAGTCGGGTCCGAGACCCAGTACTTC
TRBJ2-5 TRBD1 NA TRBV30 CAWSQTGIQYF TGTGCCTGGAGCCAGACAGGGATCCAGTACTTC
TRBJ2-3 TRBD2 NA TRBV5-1 CASSLTGTSRDTQYF TGCGCCAGCAGCCTAACCGGGACTAGCAGAGATACGCAGTATTTT
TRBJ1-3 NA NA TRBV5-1 CASSLVGLRNTIYF TGCGCCAGCAGCTTGGTGGGGCTTAGAAACACCATATATTTT
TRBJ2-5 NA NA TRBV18 CASSPQSGKETQYF TGTGCCAGCTCACCTCAATCCGGGAAAGAGACCCAGTACTTC
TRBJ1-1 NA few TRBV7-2 CASSLGVVTEAFF TGTGCCAGCAGCTTAGGTGTGGTGACTGAAGCTTTCTTT
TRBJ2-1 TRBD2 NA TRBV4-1 CASSSNPGLAGDEQFF TGCGCCAGCAGCTCAAACCCGGGACTAGCGGGAGATGAGCAGTTCTTC
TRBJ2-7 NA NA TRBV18 CASSLGRSYEQYF TGTGCCAGCTCCCTAGGGCGGTCCTACGAGCAGTACTTC
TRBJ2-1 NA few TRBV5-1 CASNSDSSYNEQFF TGCGCCAGCAACAGTGACAGCTCCTACAATGAGCAGTTCTTC
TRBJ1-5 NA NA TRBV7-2 CASSLEFGPSQPQHF TGTGCCAGCAGCCTGGAGTTCGGGCCAAGTCAGCCCCAGCATTTT
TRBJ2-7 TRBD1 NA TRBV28 CASIAGGANNYEQYF TGTGCCAGCATAGCAGGGGGCGCAAATAACTACGAGCAGTACTTC
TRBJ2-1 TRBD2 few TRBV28 CASSNRGSSYNEQFF TGTGCCAGCAGTAACCGCGGGAGCTCCTACAATGAGCAGTTCTTC
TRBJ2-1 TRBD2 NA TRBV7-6 CASSLRTSASYNEQFF TGTGCCAGCAGCCTCAGGACTAGCGCATCCTACAATGAGCAGTTCTTC
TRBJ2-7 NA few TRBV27 CASRPLNAPYEQYF TGTGCCAGCCGCCCCCTTAACGCCCCCTACGAGCAGTACTTC
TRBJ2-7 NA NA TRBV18 CASSPPGRAGEQYF TGTGCCAGCTCACCACCGGGCAGGGCTGGAGAGCAGTACTTC
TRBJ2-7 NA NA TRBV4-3 CASSLQGAEGYEQYF TGCGCCAGCAGCCTGCAGGGTGCCGAGGGCTACGAGCAGTACTTC
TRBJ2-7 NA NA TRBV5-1 CASSRDTGTYEQYF TGCGCCAGCAGCCGCGACACAGGTACCTACGAGCAGTACTTC
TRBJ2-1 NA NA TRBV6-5 CASSYRSSYNEQFF TGTGCCAGCAGTTATCGGAGCTCCTACAATGAGCAGTTCTTC
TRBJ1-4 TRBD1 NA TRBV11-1 CASSRGQGAANEKLFF TGTGCCAGCAGCCGAGGACAGGGGGCAGCTAATGAAAAACTGTTTTTT
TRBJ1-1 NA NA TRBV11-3 CASSLASATEAFF TGTGCCAGCAGCTTAGCGTCTGCCACTGAAGCTTTCTTT
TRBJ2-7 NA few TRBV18 CASSPSPGRSYEQYF TGTGCCAGCTCACCCAGTCCGGGGCGCTCCTACGAGCAGTACTTC
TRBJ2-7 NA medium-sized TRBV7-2 CASSFGGSYEQYF TGTGCCAGCAGCTTTGGGGGCTCCTACGAGCAGTACTTC
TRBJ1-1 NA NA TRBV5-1 CASKRQTMDTEAFF TGCGCCAGCAAACGACAAACTATGGACACTGAAGCTTTCTTT
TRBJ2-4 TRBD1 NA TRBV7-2 CASSGGQENIQYF TGTGCCAGCAGCGGCGGACAGGAAAACATTCAGTACTTC
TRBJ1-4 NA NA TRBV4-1 CASSQMGEKLFF TGCGCCAGCAGCCAAATGGGGGAAAAACTGTTTTTT
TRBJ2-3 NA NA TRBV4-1 CASSQAWTFTDTQYF TGCGCCAGCAGCCAAGCGTGGACATTCACAGATACGCAGTATTTT
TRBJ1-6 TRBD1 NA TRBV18 CASSPPGTAPPLHF TGTGCCAGCTCACCGCCCGGGACAGCGCCTCCCCTCCACTTT
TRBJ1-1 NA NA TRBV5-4 CASIRSQGGYIEAFF TGTGCCAGCATCAGATCCCAGGGAGGGTACATTGAAGCTTTCTTT
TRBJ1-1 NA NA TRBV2 CASLGDAGMNTEAFF TGTGCCAGCCTTGGTGATGCGGGAATGAACACTGAAGCTTTCTTT
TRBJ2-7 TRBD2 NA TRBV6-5 CATRLAGRHEQYF TGTGCCACTCGACTAGCGGGACGACACGAGCAGTACTTC
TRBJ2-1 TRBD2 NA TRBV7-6 CASSSNSGSQYNEQFF TGTGCCAGCAGCTCCAATAGCGGGAGTCAATACAATGAGCAGTTCTTC
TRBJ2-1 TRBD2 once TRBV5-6 CASSLEIGVAGKVNEQFF TGTGCCAGCAGCTTGGAGATAGGAGTAGCGGGAAAAGTTAATGAGCAGTTCTTC
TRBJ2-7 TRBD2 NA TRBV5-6 CASFREGVREQYF TGTGCCAGCTTCCGGGAGGGGGTGAGGGAGCAGTACTTC
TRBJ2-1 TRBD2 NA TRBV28 CASSSPRSGTYNEQFF TGTGCCAGCAGTTCCCCGCGCAGCGGGACCTACAATGAGCAGTTCTTC
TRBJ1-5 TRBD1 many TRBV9 CASSEGTGGRNQPQHF TGTGCCAGCAGCGAGGGGACAGGGGGCCGCAATCAGCCCCAGCATTTT
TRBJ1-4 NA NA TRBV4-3 CASSRQVPATNEKLFF TGCGCCAGCAGCCGGCAGGTGCCCGCAACTAATGAAAAACTGTTTTTT
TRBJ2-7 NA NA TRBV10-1 CASSVGGDSYEQYF TGCGCCAGCAGCGTCGGGGGGGACAGCTACGAGCAGTACTTC
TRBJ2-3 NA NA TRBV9 CASSPRRVLDTQYF TGTGCCAGCAGCCCTCGCAGGGTCTTGGATACGCAGTATTTT
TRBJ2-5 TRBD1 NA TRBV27 CASSSGQGGGETQYF TGTGCCAGCAGTTCCGGACAGGGCGGAGGGGAGACCCAGTACTTC
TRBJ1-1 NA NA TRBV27 CASSFVGTEAFF TGTGCCAGCAGTTTCGTGGGCACTGAAGCTTTCTTT
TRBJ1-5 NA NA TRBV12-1 CASSASGGRGYQPQHF TGTGCCAGCAGCGCCTCCGGAGGCAGGGGATATCAGCCCCAGCATTTT
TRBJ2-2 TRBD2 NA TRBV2 CASRGGWGLAGHTGELFF TGTGCCAGCAGAGGCGGGTGGGGACTAGCGGGCCACACCGGGGAGCTGTTTTTT
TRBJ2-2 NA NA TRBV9 CASSVSVDTGELFF TGTGCCAGCAGCGTATCAGTGGACACCGGGGAGCTGTTTTTT